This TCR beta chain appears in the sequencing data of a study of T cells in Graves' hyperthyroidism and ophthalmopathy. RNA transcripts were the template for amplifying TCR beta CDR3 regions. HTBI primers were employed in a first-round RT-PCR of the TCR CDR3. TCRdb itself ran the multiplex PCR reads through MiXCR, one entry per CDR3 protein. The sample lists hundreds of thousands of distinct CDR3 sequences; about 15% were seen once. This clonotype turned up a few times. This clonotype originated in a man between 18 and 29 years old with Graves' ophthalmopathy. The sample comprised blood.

The CDR3 sequence: CAITLGAGNEQFF. CDR3 DNA sequence: TGTGCCATCACCCTAGGGGCGGGGAATGAGCAGTTCTTC. V usage is TRBV10-3 and J usage is TRBJ2-1, with a tentative D call TRBD2 (6 bases). Germline values: CDR1 ENHRY, CDR2 SYGVKD. V lost 7 bases and J lost 7, with 14 bases in between. The CDR3 runs 13 residues.